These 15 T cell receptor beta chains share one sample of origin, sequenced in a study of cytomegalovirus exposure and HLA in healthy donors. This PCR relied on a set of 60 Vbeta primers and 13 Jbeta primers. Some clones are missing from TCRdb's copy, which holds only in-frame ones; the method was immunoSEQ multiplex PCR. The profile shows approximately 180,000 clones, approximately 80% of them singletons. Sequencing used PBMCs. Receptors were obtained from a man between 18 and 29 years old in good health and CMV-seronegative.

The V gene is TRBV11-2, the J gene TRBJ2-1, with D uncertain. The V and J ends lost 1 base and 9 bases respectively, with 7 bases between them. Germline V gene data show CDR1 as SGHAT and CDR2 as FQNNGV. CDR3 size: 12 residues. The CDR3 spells CASSLGPREQFF. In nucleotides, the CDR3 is TGTGCCAGCAGCTTAGGGCCCCGTGAGCAGTTCTTC.

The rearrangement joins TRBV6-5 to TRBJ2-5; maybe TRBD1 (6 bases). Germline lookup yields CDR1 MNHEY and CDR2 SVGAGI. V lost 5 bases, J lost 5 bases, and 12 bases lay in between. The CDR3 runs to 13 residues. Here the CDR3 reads CASSQAGVETQYF. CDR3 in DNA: TGTGCCAGCAGTCAAGCAGGGGTCGAGACCCAGTACTTC.

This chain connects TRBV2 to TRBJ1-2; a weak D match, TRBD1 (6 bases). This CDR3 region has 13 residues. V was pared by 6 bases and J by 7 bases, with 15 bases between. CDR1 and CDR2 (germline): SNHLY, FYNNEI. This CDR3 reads CASRGTGRGGYTF. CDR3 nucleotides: TGTGCCAGCAGGGGTACAGGGAGGGGTGGCTACACCTTC.

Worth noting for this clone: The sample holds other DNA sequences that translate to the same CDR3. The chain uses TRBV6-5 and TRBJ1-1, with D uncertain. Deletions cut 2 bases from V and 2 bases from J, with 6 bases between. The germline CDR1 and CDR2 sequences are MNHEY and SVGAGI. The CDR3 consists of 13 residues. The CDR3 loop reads CASSYGTNTEAFF. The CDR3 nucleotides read TGTGCCAGCAGTTACGGTACAAACACTGAAGCTTTCTTT.

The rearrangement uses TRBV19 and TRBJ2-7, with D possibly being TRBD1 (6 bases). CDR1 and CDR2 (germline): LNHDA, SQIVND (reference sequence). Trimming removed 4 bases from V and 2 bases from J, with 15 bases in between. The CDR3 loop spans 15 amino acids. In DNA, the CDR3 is TGTGCCAGTAGTAGCAGGGGCGAAGGGGCCTACGAGCAGTACTTC. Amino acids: CASSSRGEGAYEQYF.

In DNA form, the CDR3 reads TGTGCCAGCAGTTACTCTGGCACGGGGGACTATGGCTACACCTTC. It translates to CASSYSGTGDYGYTF. The V call is TRBV6-6, the J call TRBJ1-2; TRBD1 might be the D (5 bases). The ends were cut back, 0 bases at V and 3 bases at J, with 11 bases in the middle. CDR3 size: 15 residues. Germline V gene lookup returns CDR1 MNHNY and CDR2 SVGAGI (reference sequence).

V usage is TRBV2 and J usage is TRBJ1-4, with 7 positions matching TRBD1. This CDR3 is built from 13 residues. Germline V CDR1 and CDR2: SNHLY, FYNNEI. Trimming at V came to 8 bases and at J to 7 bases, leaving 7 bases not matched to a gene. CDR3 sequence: CASRQGVIEKLFF. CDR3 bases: TGTGCCAGCCGACAGGGCGTGATTGAAAAACTGTTTTTT.

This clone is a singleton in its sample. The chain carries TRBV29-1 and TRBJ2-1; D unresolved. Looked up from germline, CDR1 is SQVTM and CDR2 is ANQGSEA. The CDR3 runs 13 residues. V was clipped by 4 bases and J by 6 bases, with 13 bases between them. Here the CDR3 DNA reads TGCAGCGTTGGGGCAACGAACAGCAATGAGCAGTTCTTC. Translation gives CSVGATNSNEQFF.

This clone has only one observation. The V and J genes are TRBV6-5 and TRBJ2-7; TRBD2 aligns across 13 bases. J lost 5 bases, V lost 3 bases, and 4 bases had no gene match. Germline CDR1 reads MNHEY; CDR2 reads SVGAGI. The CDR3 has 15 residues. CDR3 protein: CASSYTGTSGNEQYF. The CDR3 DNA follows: TGTGCCAGCAGTTATACTGGGACTAGCGGGAACGAGCAGTACTTC.

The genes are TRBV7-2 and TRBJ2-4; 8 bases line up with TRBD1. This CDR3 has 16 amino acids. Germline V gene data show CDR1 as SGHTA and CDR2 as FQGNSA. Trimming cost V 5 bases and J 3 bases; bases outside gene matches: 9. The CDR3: CASSPYGQGGKNIQYF. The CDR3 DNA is TGTGCCAGCAGCCCCTATGGACAGGGTGGCAAAAACATTCAGTACTTC.

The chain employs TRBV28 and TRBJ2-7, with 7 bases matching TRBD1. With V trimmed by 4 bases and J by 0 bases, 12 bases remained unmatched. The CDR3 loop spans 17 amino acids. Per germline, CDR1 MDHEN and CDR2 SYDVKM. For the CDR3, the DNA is TGTGCCAGCAGTTCGTCCCAGACCGGGACAGCCTCCTACGAGCAGTACTTC. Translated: CASSSSQTGTASYEQYF.

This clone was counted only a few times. The CDR3 bases are TGTGCCAGCAGCTACTCCGGGACAGGGGAGGAAAAACTGTTTTTT. This encodes CASSYSGTGEEKLFF. The chain couples TRBV5-8 to TRBJ1-4, with TRBD1 matching 10 bases. V dropped 3 bases and J dropped 8; count of bases not matched to a gene: 7. Germline CDR1 and CDR2: SGHTS and YDEGEE. This CDR3 region has 15 residues.

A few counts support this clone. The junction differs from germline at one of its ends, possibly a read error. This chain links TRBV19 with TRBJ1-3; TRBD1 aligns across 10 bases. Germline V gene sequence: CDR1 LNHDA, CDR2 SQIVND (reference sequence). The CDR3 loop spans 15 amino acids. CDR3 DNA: TGTGCCAGTAAGGGTGGACGGGACAGGGGCTTTCCCTCGGAGTTT. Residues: CASKGGRDRGFPSEF.

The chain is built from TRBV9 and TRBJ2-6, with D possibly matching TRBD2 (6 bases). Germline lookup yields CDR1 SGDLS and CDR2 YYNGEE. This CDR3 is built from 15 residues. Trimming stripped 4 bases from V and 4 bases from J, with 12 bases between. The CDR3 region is CASSQRTMGANVLTF. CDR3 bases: TGTGCCAGCAGCCAAAGGACTATGGGGGCCAACGTCCTGACTTTC.

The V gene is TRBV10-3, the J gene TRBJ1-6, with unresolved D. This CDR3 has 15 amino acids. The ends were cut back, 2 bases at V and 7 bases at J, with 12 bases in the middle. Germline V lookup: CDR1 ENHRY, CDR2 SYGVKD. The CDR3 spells CAISEPSGGNSPLHF. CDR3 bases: TGTGCCATCAGTGAGCCCTCGGGAGGAAATTCACCCCTCCACTTT.